Given below is one TCR beta chain in context. These data are taken from a study of control samples from healthy donors and cancer patients. Only in-frame clones appear in the TCRdb table, and some are missing; sequencing was by immunoSEQ multiplex PCR. Among around 110,000 clones, over 85% were seen once, and the ten largest hold 2.6%. Germline loops: CDR1 SGHTA, CDR2 FQGNSA. V lost 5 bases, J lost 5 bases, and 7 bases stayed unmatched. There are 15 residues in the CDR3. The TCR sequence derives from a man aged 30-40 years in good health. Sample: blood. The genes are TRBV7-2 and TRBJ2-3; 10 positions agree with TRBD2. The CDR3 coding sequence is TGTGCCAGCAGCCTAGGAGCGGGGGGGCTAGATACGCAGTATTTT. Translated: CASSLGAGGLDTQYF.